Listed below are T cell receptor beta chains from one sample, sequenced in a study of identical twins. TCRdb used MiXCR to reprocess the 5' RACE reads, holding one entry per CDR3 protein. The repertoire includes fewer than 800,000 distinct CDR3 sequences, about 7.6% of them detected once, and around 1.6% sits in the top ten. These data also formed part of another study, on yellow fever vaccine responses in identical twins.

Input material: PBMCs. These receptors were taken from a woman between 18 and 29 years old in good health. Each CDR3 is given with its conserved first and last residue. A D gene is named only where the DNA matches it firmly. Only part of the rows carry a size: once, few, many, or a class if the clone is expanded.

TRBV4-1,TRBJ2-1,NA,few,CASTEGSPYNEQFF,TGCGCCAGCACTGAAGGGAGCCCCTACAATGAGCAGTTCTTC
TRBV10-3,TRBJ2-7,NA,many,CAISPGEMRAYEQYF,TGTGCCATCAGCCCCGGGGAGATGCGGGCCTACGAGCAGTACTTC
TRBV29-1,TRBJ2-5,TRBD2,few,CSVGGPGGETQYF,TGCAGCGTTGGTGGACCCGGGGGGGAGACCCAGTACTTC
TRBV20-1,TRBJ2-1,TRBD1,few,CSASGTGGINEQFF,TGCAGTGCTTCCGGGACAGGGGGCATTAATGAGCAGTTCTTC
TRBV6-1,TRBJ2-1,TRBD1,NA,CASSGIPGQGANEQFF,TGTGCCAGCAGTGGAATACCGGGACAGGGGGCCAATGAGCAGTTCTTC
TRBV7-9,TRBJ1-1,NA,few,CASSGWDLGTEAFF,TGTGCCAGCAGCGGGTGGGATTTGGGCACTGAAGCTTTCTTT
TRBV7-2,TRBJ2-5,NA,few,CASSPRASNQETQYF,TGTGCCAGCAGCCCTCGGGCCAGCAACCAAGAGACCCAGTACTTC
TRBV15,TRBJ2-6,TRBD1,few,CATSRRQGIKSGANVLTF,TGTGCCACCAGCAGACGACAGGGTATTAAATCTGGGGCCAACGTCCTGACTTTC
TRBV9,TRBJ2-1,NA,few,CASSVVVNNEQFF,TGTGCCAGCAGCGTAGTAGTTAACAATGAGCAGTTCTTC
TRBV6-1,TRBJ2-2,NA,NA,CASSRGAAMATGELFF,TGTGCCAGCAGTAGGGGCGCAGCGATGGCCACCGGGGAGCTGTTTTTT
TRBV6-4,TRBJ2-6,TRBD1,NA,CASTRTGPSVLTF,TGTGCCAGTACTCGGACAGGCCCCTCCGTCCTGACTTTC
TRBV4-2,TRBJ2-3,NA,NA,CASRQEPSGTDTQYF,TGTGCCAGCAGGCAGGAGCCTAGCGGCACAGATACGCAGTATTTT
TRBV29-1,TRBJ1-2,NA,many,CSVPGPGTFYGYTF,TGCAGCGTGCCCGGCCCCGGGACATTTTATGGCTACACCTTC
TRBV11-2,TRBJ2-5,TRBD1,NA,CASSPLDRGLAQYF,TGTGCCAGCAGCCCCCTGGACAGGGGGCTAGCCCAGTACTTC
TRBV29-1,TRBJ2-7,TRBD2,NA,CSVGGYGRAGYEQYF,TGCAGCGTTGGGGGGTACGGGAGGGCCGGGTACGAGCAGTACTTC
TRBV20-1,TRBJ2-3,NA,NA,CSARVLADTQYF,TGCAGTGCTAGAGTTCTAGCAGATACGCAGTATTTT
TRBV11-2,TRBJ2-1,TRBD2,few,CASSLDSYGLARLGSNEQFF,TGTGCCAGCAGCTTAGACTCCTACGGACTAGCTCGTTTAGGGAGCAATGAGCAGTTCTTC
TRBV28,TRBJ2-1,TRBD2,NA,CASSLATSGSRNEQFF,TGTGCCAGCAGTTTAGCTACTAGCGGGAGTAGGAATGAGCAGTTCTTC
TRBV3-1,TRBJ2-2,NA,NA,CASSQEDRSLAGTGELFF,TGTGCCAGCAGCCAAGAGGACCGTTCTCTAGCAGGAACCGGGGAGCTGTTTTTT
TRBV4-1,TRBJ2-3,TRBD2,few,CASSQLPGLAGEGSDTQYF,TGCGCCAGCAGCCAATTACCGGGACTAGCGGGAGAAGGGTCAGATACGCAGTATTTT
TRBV28,TRBJ2-1,NA,few,CASSPMAGDNEQFF,TGTGCCAGCAGCCCTATGGCAGGTGACAATGAGCAGTTCTTC
TRBV7-8,TRBJ1-1,NA,NA,CASSLWGGVNTEAFF,TGTGCCAGCAGCTTATGGGGGGGGGTGAACACTGAAGCTTTCTTT
TRBV29-1,TRBJ2-1,TRBD2,many,CSVAWTSGDYNEQFF,TGCAGCGTTGCCTGGACTAGCGGCGATTACAATGAGCAGTTCTTC
TRBV6-1,TRBJ2-3,TRBD2,NA,CASTLAGGVLDTQYF,TGTGCCAGCACCCTAGCGGGGGGCGTGTTAGATACGCAGTATTTT
TRBV4-1,TRBJ2-7,NA,NA,CASSQGGTLMTYEQYF,TGCGCCAGCAGCCAAGGGGGGACCCTTATGACCTACGAGCAGTACTTC
TRBV28,TRBJ2-5,NA,few,CASSLHTIDQETQYF,TGTGCCAGCAGTTTACACACCATAGACCAAGAGACCCAGTACTTC
TRBV5-5,TRBJ2-7,TRBD1,many,CASSQGTGGYKQYF,TGTGCCAGCAGCCAGGGGACAGGGGGATATAAGCAGTACTTC
TRBV7-3,TRBJ2-1,TRBD2,few,CASSSGEGEQFF,TGTGCCAGCAGCTCCGGGGAGGGCGAGCAGTTCTTC
TRBV12-3/TRBV12-4,TRBJ2-1,NA,many,CASSSANNEQFF,TGTGCCAGCAGTAGCGCCAACAATGAGCAGTTCTTC
TRBV2,TRBJ2-1,TRBD1,many,CASLVDRGLDEQFF,TGTGCCAGCCTTGTGGACAGGGGGCTTGATGAGCAGTTCTTC
TRBV11-2,TRBJ2-7,TRBD2,once,CASSPLAGGPREQYF,TGTGCCAGCAGCCCACTAGCGGGAGGGCCACGGGAGCAGTACTTC
TRBV29-1,TRBJ2-7,NA,NA,CSVGDPGEQYF,TGCAGCGTTGGCGACCCGGGTGAGCAGTACTTC
TRBV12-3/TRBV12-4,TRBJ2-7,NA,NA,CASSFRGFNYEQYF,TGTGCCAGCAGTTTTCGGGGATTCAATTACGAGCAGTACTTC
TRBV7-9,TRBJ2-5,NA,NA,CASSPKGFGGETQYF,TGTGCCAGCAGTCCCAAGGGATTCGGAGGGGAGACCCAGTACTTC
TRBV12-3/TRBV12-4,TRBJ2-1,TRBD2,few,CASTRGGGYNEQFF,TGTGCCAGCACCCGTGGGGGGGGCTACAATGAGCAGTTCTTC
TRBV5-1,TRBJ2-5,NA,few,CASSSGHSAPGETQYF,TGCGCCAGCAGCTCGGGGCACTCCGCTCCAGGAGAGACCCAGTACTTC
TRBV7-3,TRBJ2-7,NA,few,CASRAKIYEQYF,TGTGCCAGCAGGGCGAAGATCTACGAGCAGTACTTC
TRBV29-1,TRBJ2-7,NA,few,CSVVGSVASYEQYF,TGCAGCGTTGTAGGGTCGGTGGCGTCCTACGAGCAGTACTTC
TRBV10-3,TRBJ2-1,TRBD2,NA,CATSGLAGAMANYNEQFF,TGTGCCACCTCGGGACTAGCGGGAGCCATGGCCAATTACAATGAGCAGTTCTTC
TRBV20-1,TRBJ2-1,TRBD1,many,CSADRGSEQFF,TGCAGTGCGGACAGGGGGAGTGAGCAGTTCTTC
TRBV12-3/TRBV12-4,TRBJ2-2,TRBD1,few,CASSAPGTGYTGELFF,TGTGCCAGCAGTGCGCCCGGGACAGGGTACACCGGGGAGCTGTTTTTT
TRBV2,TRBJ2-1,TRBD2,few,CASETGTTYNEQFF,TGTGCCAGCGAGACCGGGACTACCTACAATGAGCAGTTCTTC